The 23 T cell receptor beta chains below were found in one sample sequenced in a study of blood T cell repertoires in COVID-19. Profiling relied on immunoSEQ multiplex PCR, and the TCRdb table lists in-frame clones only, not all of them. This table has some 110,000 clones, around 80% appearing once. Sequenced sample: peripheral blood. These receptors were taken from a woman in her sixties or seventies with acute or convalescent COVID-19.

The chain joins TRBV5-1 to TRBJ1-4; 7 nucleotides match TRBD1. The V segment lost 0 bases and the J segment 5 bases; nucleotides outside the gene matches: 4. CDR1 is SGHRS, CDR2 YFSETQ, per germline. The CDR3 extends over 15 amino acids. This CDR3 reads CASSLGDRENEKLFF. CDR3 in DNA: TGCGCCAGCAGCTTGGGGGACAGAGAGAATGAAAAACTGTTTTTT.

Ten or more counts support this clone. The rearrangement joins TRBV27 to TRBJ1-5; D is possibly TRBD1 (6 bases). V shed 5 bases and J shed 3 bases, with 14 bases lying between them. CDR3 length: 15 residues. CDR1 and CDR2 from the germline V gene are MNHEY and SMNVEV (reference sequence). The CDR3 spells CASSRGGDINQPQHF. CDR3 coding DNA: TGTGCCAGCAGTAGGGGGGGGGACATCAATCAGCCCCAGCATTTT.

This clone was seen a handful of times. The chain links TRBV18 to TRBJ1-4; D is uncertain. CDR1 and CDR2 (germline): KGHSH, LQKENI. The V end was cut by 4 bases, the J end by 8 bases, with 14 bases between. The CDR3 is 14 amino acids. The CDR3 coding sequence is TGTGCCAGCTCACTCGACACGTCATCGGAAAAACTGTTTTTT. Translated, it gives CASSLDTSSEKLFF.

The chain carries TRBV9 and TRBJ2-1; maybe TRBD1 (7 bases). V lost 4 bases to trimming and J lost 0 bases, with 11 bases between them. The germline gives CDR1 SGDLS, CDR2 YYNGEE. The CDR3 runs 15 residues. The CDR3, as DNA: TGTGCCAGCAGCACCCAGGGGGGCTCCTACAATGAGCAGTTCTTC. Encoded protein: CASSTQGGSYNEQFF.

The V and J genes are TRBV18 and TRBJ1-2, with D unclear. The V gene's germline CDR1 is KGHSH and CDR2 LQKENI. V lost 3 bases to trimming and J lost 4 bases, with 9 bases between them. This CDR3 is 13 amino acids long. CDR3 DNA sequence: TGTGCCAGCTCACCCCTTACGGGCTATGGCTACACCTTC. Protein: CASSPLTGYGYTF.

The gene calls are TRBV5-6 and TRBJ1-1, with 7 nucleotides matching TRBD1. The CDR3 has 15 amino acids. CDR1 is SGHDT and CDR2 is YYEEEE in the germline V gene. Unmatched junction bases numbered 7, after V lost 2 bases and J lost 3 bases. The CDR3 region is CASSLQGFGDTEAFF. DNA for the CDR3: TGTGCCAGCAGCTTACAGGGGTTCGGCGACACTGAAGCTTTCTTT.

The gene calls are TRBV5-1 and TRBJ2-7; D not resolved. Germline values: CDR1 SGHRS, CDR2 YFSETQ. Trimming stripped 0 bases from V and 1 base from J, with 11 bases between. CDR3 length: 15 residues. CDR3: CASSLDRPGSYEQYF. Here the CDR3 DNA reads TGCGCCAGCAGCTTGGATCGGCCGGGTTCCTACGAGCAGTACTTC.

The chain carries TRBV11-3 and TRBJ2-7, with a tentative D call TRBD1 (5 bases). V lost 1 base and J lost 5, with 15 bases in between. CDR3 length: 15 amino acids. Germline-derived CDR1 and CDR2 are SGHNT and YENEEA. CDR3 in amino acids: CASSLGGQGTHEQYF. Here the CDR3 DNA reads TGTGCCAGCAGCTTAGGCGGACAAGGTACCCACGAGCAGTACTTC.

The chain couples TRBV29-1 to TRBJ2-1, with 13 positions matching TRBD2. V shed 6 bases, J shed 0 bases, and the junction held 14 bases outside the gene matches. The CDR3 runs 19 residues. The germline V gene has CDR1 SQVTM and CDR2 ANQGSEA. CDR3 region: CSVKGGRLAGGSSYNEQFF. The CDR3 nucleotides are TGCAGCGTGAAGGGTGGGAGACTAGCGGGGGGCAGCTCCTACAATGAGCAGTTCTTC.

The rearrangement uses TRBV5-4 and TRBJ2-1, with 7 nucleotides matching TRBD1. Trimming at V came to 3 bases and at J to 5 bases, leaving 5 bases not matched to a gene. Germline-derived CDR1 and CDR2 are SGHNT and YYREEE (reference sequence). The CDR3 consists of 14 residues. The CDR3 DNA reads as TGTGCCAGCAGCTCACACAGGGGCGACAATGAGCAGTTCTTC. It is translated as CASSSHRGDNEQFF.

V gene TRBV7-9 combines with J gene TRBJ2-7, with 7 bases fitting TRBD2. In germline, CDR1 is SEHNR, CDR2 FQNEAQ (reference sequence). After removal of 4 bases from V and 3 bases from J, the junction contained 6 bases not matched to a gene. The CDR3 is 14 amino acids. The CDR3, as DNA: TGTGCCAGCAGCTACCGCGGGGGTCACTACGAGCAGTACTTC. Protein sequence: CASSYRGGHYEQYF.

This clone showed up just once. The chain couples TRBV7-2 to TRBJ1-4; weak D call: TRBD1 (5 bases). Germline V gene sequence: CDR1 SGHTA, CDR2 FQGNSA. There are 20 residues in the CDR3. V lost 0 bases, J lost 4 bases, and 24 bases lay in between. CDR3 region: CASSLAGRGRKMGSNEKLFF. The CDR3 bases are TGTGCCAGCAGCTTAGCGGGGCGGGGAAGAAAGATGGGAAGTAATGAAAAACTGTTTTTT.

The chain combines TRBV29-1 with TRBJ2-1, with D perhaps TRBD2 (5 bases). The ends were cut back, 3 bases at V and 0 bases at J, with 12 bases in the middle. Germline V gives CDR1 SQVTM, CDR2 ANQGSEA. The CDR3 covers 15 residues. CDR3 residues: CSVDHSGSSYNEQFF. DNA for the CDR3: TGCAGCGTTGACCACTCGGGGAGCTCCTACAATGAGCAGTTCTTC.

V gene TRBV29-1 combines with J gene TRBJ1-1; TRBD1 is a possible D gene (6 bases). V was clipped by 5 bases and J by 10 bases, with 17 bases between them. The CDR3 loop spans 12 amino acids. The germline V gene has CDR1 SQVTM and CDR2 ANQGSEA. The CDR3 sequence is CSVRGAEEGAFF. In nucleotides, the CDR3 is TGCAGCGTTCGGGGGGCGGAAGAAGGAGCTTTCTTT.

This rearrangement joins TRBV5-1 to TRBJ2-2, with a tentative D call TRBD1 (6 bases). The CDR3 is 14 residues long. Germline V CDR1 and CDR2: SGHRS, YFSETQ. Between the trimmed V and J ends, which lost 6 bases and 6 bases, there was a span of 15 bases. CDR3 sequence: CASNRAQDPGELFF. CDR3 nucleotide sequence: TGCGCCAGCAACAGGGCTCAAGATCCCGGGGAGCTGTTTTTT.

The CDR3 sequence: CATSDNSLSGGPSEQFF. Written as DNA, the CDR3 is TGTGCCACCAGTGACAACAGTCTTTCGGGGGGGCCCAGTGAGCAGTTCTTC. This chain uses TRBV24-1 with TRBJ2-1, with 8 bases identical to TRBD2. The CDR3 has 17 residues. Germline V gene lookup returns CDR1 KGHDR and CDR2 SFDVKD. V shed 4 bases and J 9 bases; nucleotides not matched to a gene: 16.

The chain combines TRBV7-2 with TRBJ1-2; D remains ambiguous. Germline CDR1 is SGHTA and CDR2 is FQGNSA. This CDR3 region has 15 residues. V dropped 5 bases and J dropped 7 bases, with 20 bases sitting between them. The CDR3 here is CASSHLGARGFGYTF. CDR3 in DNA: TGTGCCAGCAGCCATCTTGGAGCTCGGGGTTTTGGCTACACCTTC.

The rearrangement links TRBV7-9 to TRBJ1-5, with D possibly TRBD1 on 5 matching bases. Trimming cost V 5 bases and J 4 bases, with 12 bases left between them. CDR3 length: 14 residues. CDR1 is SEHNR and CDR2 is FQNEAQ in the germline V gene (reference sequence). This CDR3 reads CASSPGGPNQPQHF. DNA of the CDR3: TGTGCCAGCAGCCCGGGGGGACCGAATCAGCCCCAGCATTTT.

This chain connects TRBV10-3 to TRBJ2-3, with D possibly being TRBD2 (6 bases). The CDR3 is 16 residues long. V dropped 2 bases and J dropped 1 base, with 13 bases sitting between them. Germline loops: CDR1 ENHRY, CDR2 SYGVKD. The CDR3 DNA sequence: TGTGCCATCAGTGAGGGTCTTGCGGGGCGCACAGATACGCAGTATTTT. Amino acids: CAISEGLAGRTDTQYF.

The chain links TRBV9 to TRBJ1-2; D may be TRBD1 (6 bases). The V and J ends lost 0 bases and 4 bases respectively, with 13 bases between them. CDR1 is SGDLS and CDR2 is YYNGEE in the germline V gene. The CDR3 runs 15 residues. CDR3 in amino acids: CASSVGGLGSYGYTF. For the CDR3, the DNA is TGTGCCAGCAGCGTAGGGGGGCTGGGGTCCTATGGCTACACCTTC.

This clone appeared once. This chain connects TRBV5-4 to TRBJ1-2; 9 bases are shared with TRBD1. Germline values: CDR1 SGHNT, CDR2 YYREEE (reference sequence). The CDR3 loop spans 15 amino acids. J was trimmed by 2 bases and V by 4 bases; bases with no gene match: 6. The CDR3 region has the DNA TGTGCCAGCAGCCCGACAGGGGGAACAAACTATGGCTACACCTTC. Residues: CASSPTGGTNYGYTF.

The chain combines TRBV28 with TRBJ1-1; TRBD1 aligns across 9 bases. CDR3 size: 14 residues. With V trimmed by 7 bases and J by 3 bases, 6 bases remained unmatched. Germline lookup yields CDR1 MDHEN and CDR2 SYDVKM. The CDR3 DNA is TGTGCCAGCATGACACAGGGGGCTCACACTGAAGCTTTCTTT. It translates to CASMTQGAHTEAFF.

V and J are TRBV5-4 and TRBJ2-1; TRBD2 matches 12 bases. CDR3 length equals 18 residues. Germline values: CDR1 SGHNT, CDR2 YYREEE (reference sequence). J was trimmed by 0 bases and V by 4 bases; bases with no gene match: 8. The CDR3 DNA sequence: TGTGCCAGCAGCCCTCGGACTAGCGGGGTGTTCTCCTACAATGAGCAGTTCTTC. Residues: CASSPRTSGVFSYNEQFF.